In this sample, the clone carrying this TCR beta chain turned up once. Its antigen remains unidentified. The sample comes from a study of cytomegalovirus exposure and HLA in healthy donors. Study conclusions and caveats: First-cohort TCR clusters were later found to tend to co-occur in the 120 or so validation repertoires. Many donors carried some public TCRs, although rarity characterized most TCR sequences. 150 or so TCR beta chains were listed as cytomegalovirus-associated.

Per the germline V gene, CDR1 is MGHRA and CDR2 is YSYEKL. V was clipped by 4 bases and J by 8 bases; unmatched bases: 5. This CDR3 is built from 14 residues. The donors were in the roughly 120-subject validation cohort, distinct from the approximately 730-subject first cohort. The table came from immunoSEQ multiplex PCR; TCRdb's copy has only in-frame clones and leaves some out. The data show over 45,000 clones, roughly 93% seen once. Sequencing was done on a sample of PBMCs. The sequence derives from a young woman in good health and CMV-seronegative. V gene TRBV4-1 combines with J gene TRBJ2-1; 10 bases map to TRBD1. The CDR3, as DNA: TGCGCCAGCAGCCCCGGGACAGGGGACGATGAGCAGTTCTTC. The encoded protein is CASSPGTGDDEQFF.